The 32 T cell receptor beta chains given below trace back to one sample, sequenced in a study of cytomegalovirus exposure and HLA in healthy donors. Primers included in the PCR were 60 Vbeta and 13 Jbeta primers. Libraries were prepared by immunoSEQ multiplex PCR; TCRdb keeps only in-frame clonotypes and omits some of them. Of 200,000 to 250,000 clones in the sample, over 65% are singletons; the top ten hold about 2.8%. Sequences were obtained from PBMCs. The receptors here all came from a woman in her twenties or thirties in good health and CMV-seronegative.

The chain couples TRBV18 to TRBJ2-2; TRBD2 matches 9 bases. The CDR3 consists of 16 residues. CDR1 is KGHSH and CDR2 is LQKENI in the germline V gene. Unmatched junction bases numbered 5, after V lost 0 bases and J lost 6 bases. As DNA, the CDR3 is TGTGCCAGCTCACCACCGACCGGACTAGCGTCCGGGGAGCTGTTTTTT. This codes for CASSPPTGLASGELFF.

The chain carries TRBV7-8 and TRBJ1-4, with 9 positions matching TRBD1. Germline V gene data show CDR1 as SGHVS and CDR2 as FQNEAQ. V dropped 6 bases and J dropped 4; count of bases not matched to a gene: 6. There are 15 residues in the CDR3. CDR3: CASRFRGQGNEKLFF. The DNA for the CDR3 is TGTGCCAGCAGGTTCCGGGGACAGGGTAATGAAAAACTGTTTTTT.

This sequence joins TRBV7-9 and TRBJ2-7; D might be TRBD2 (6 bases). Trimming stripped 8 bases from V and 7 bases from J, with 15 bases between. CDR1 and CDR2 (germline): SEHNR, FQNEAQ (reference sequence). The CDR3 has 12 residues. The CDR3 DNA follows: TGTGCCAGCGAGACTAGAGGGTTGGAGCAGTACTTC. Residues: CASETRGLEQYF.

This clone was seen just once. The chain couples TRBV5-1 to TRBJ1-4; D uncertain. Deletions cut 0 bases from V and 0 bases from J, with 6 bases between. Germline V gene data show CDR1 as SGHRS and CDR2 as YFSETQ. This CDR3 comprises 15 residues. The CDR3 sequence is CASSLARATNEKLFF. The CDR3 DNA is TGCGCCAGCAGCTTGGCGCGGGCAACTAATGAAAAACTGTTTTTT. The full variable domain, in which reference TRBV5-1 and TRBJ1-4 provide the parts outside the CDR3, is KAGVTQTPRYLIKTRGQQVTLSCSPISGHRSVSWYQQTPGQGLQFLFEYFSETQRNKGNFPGRFSGRQFSNSRSEMNVSTLELGDSALYLCASSLARATNEKLFFGSGTQLSVL.

This sequence joins TRBV19 and TRBJ2-3, with a possible D match to TRBD2 (6 bases). V was shortened by 4 bases and J by 2 bases, with 19 bases between the two germline ends. The CDR3 runs 17 residues. The V gene's germline CDR1 is LNHDA and CDR2 SQIVND (reference sequence). This CDR3 is CASSTRGSGLVTDTQYF. CDR3 DNA sequence: TGTGCCAGTAGTACCCGGGGGTCGGGGCTCGTCACAGATACGCAGTATTTT.

This clone was recorded at least ten times. This chain connects TRBV5-5 to TRBJ1-2; TRBD1 agrees at 8 bases. The CDR3 runs 15 residues. Germline-derived CDR1 and CDR2 are SGHKS and YYEKEE (reference sequence). The trim removed 0 bases at V and 7 bases at J, leaving 8 bases unmatched. The CDR3 sequence is CASSLAVRGLGGYTF. In nucleotides, the CDR3 is TGTGCCAGCAGCTTGGCCGTCAGGGGGCTTGGTGGCTACACCTTC.

The chain couples TRBV28 to TRBJ2-1; 15 bases align to TRBD2. V lost 6 bases to trimming and J lost 8 bases; unmatched junction nucleotides: 14. CDR3 length equals 18 residues. Germline V gene sequence: CDR1 MDHEN, CDR2 SYDVKM. CDR3 sequence (DNA): TGTGCCAGCAGCCGGTCTGGACTAGCGGGAGGGCCTGAGGATGAGCAGTTCTTC. It yields the protein CASSRSGLAGGPEDEQFF.

This clone was observed a handful of times. An end of the junction differs from the germline gene, which may be a read error. The chain combines TRBV7-9 with TRBJ2-1, with D perhaps TRBD2 (7 bases). CDR1 and CDR2 (germline): SEHNR, FQNEAQ (reference sequence). There are 12 residues in the CDR3. CDR3 nucleotides: TGTTCCAGCAGCCCTAATTGGAAGGGGGGGGTCTTC. Protein: CSSSPNWKGGVF.

This chain joins TRBV4-1 and TRBJ2-7; 10 positions agree with TRBD1. The germline CDR1 and CDR2 sequences are MGHRA and YSYEKL. J was trimmed by 6 bases and V by 2 bases; bases with no gene match: 10. The CDR3 sequence is 16 residues long. The CDR3 is CASSQTPGQGIVEQYF. CDR3 nucleotide sequence: TGCGCCAGCAGCCAAACACCGGGACAGGGGATCGTCGAGCAGTACTTC.

The chain has TRBV7-9 and TRBJ1-2; a possible D gene is TRBD1 (5 bases). The V gene lost 5 bases and the J gene lost 4 bases, with 11 bases spanning the gap. Germline loops: CDR1 SEHNR, CDR2 FQNEAQ (reference sequence). There are 13 residues in the CDR3. Here the CDR3 DNA reads TGTGCCAGCAGCACTCGACAGAGCTATGGCTACACCTTC. This translates into CASSTRQSYGYTF.

The chain couples TRBV28 to TRBJ2-2; 11 nucleotides agree with TRBD2. The CDR3 is 21 residues long. The ends lost 3 bases at V and 3 bases at J; junction bases unmatched: 18. Germline V lookup: CDR1 MDHEN, CDR2 SYDVKM. CDR3 sequence (DNA): TGTGCCAGCAGTTTTATTTTTAGGACTAGCGGGCCCGGGGGGGACACCGGGGAGCTGTTTTTT. Protein sequence: CASSFIFRTSGPGGDTGELFF. Together with reference TRBV28 and TRBJ2-2, the CDR3 gives the full variable domain: DVKVTQSSRYLVKRTGEKVFLECVQDMDHENMFWYRQDPGLGLRLIYFSYDVKMKEKGDIPEGYSVSREKKERFSLILESASTNQTSMYLCASSFIFRTSGPGGDTGELFFGEGSRLTVL.

In its sample, this clone was seen once. One end of the junction does not line up with germline, which may come from a read error. V is TRBV19 and J is TRBJ2-3; possible D gene TRBD1, 6 bases. CDR3 size: 17 residues. The germline CDR1 and CDR2 sequences are LNHDA and SQIVND (reference sequence). Here the CDR3 reads CASSRTENRAITNTQYF. CDR3 bases: TGTGCCAGTAGTAGGACAGAAAACAGGGCAATCACAAATACGCAGTATTTT.

This clone was counted only a few times. CDR3 in amino acids: CASSSRFAGGPYEQYF. The CDR3 nucleotides read TGTGCCAGCAGCTCCAGGTTCGCGGGAGGGCCCTACGAGCAGTACTTC. This rearrangement joins TRBV11-2 to TRBJ2-7; the match to TRBD2 covers 9 bases. Germline CDR1 SGHAT, CDR2 FQNNGV. Losses at the gene ends were 4 bases for V and 2 bases for J; bases not matched to a gene: 9. CDR3 length equals 16 residues.

J is TRBJ1-5 and V is TRBV19; no clear D. The V and J ends lost 3 bases and 4 bases respectively, with 10 bases between them. This CDR3 has 14 amino acids. The V gene's germline CDR1 is LNHDA and CDR2 SQIVND (reference sequence). The CDR3 bases are TGTGCCAGTAGTATCGGGTTTGTTAATCAGCCCCAGCATTTT. Translated, it gives CASSIGFVNQPQHF.

V gene TRBV28 combines with J gene TRBJ2-7; D possibly corresponds to TRBD1 (6 bases). The CDR3 extends over 16 amino acids. The germline V gene encodes CDR1 MDHEN and CDR2 SYDVKM. Trimming removed 2 bases at V and 6 bases at J, with 20 bases between. DNA of the CDR3: TGTGCCAGCAGTTTAACTCGACAGGTCTTCGGCTCCGAGCAGTACTTC. Its protein product is CASSLTRQVFGSEQYF.

The rearrangement joins TRBV4-2 to TRBJ2-7, with 10 bases identical to TRBD2. CDR3 length equals 14 residues. In germline, CDR1 is LGHNA, CDR2 YNFKEQ. After removal of 4 bases from V and 3 bases from J, the junction contained 3 bases not matched to a gene. The CDR3 sequence: CASSPWTSGYEQYF. In nucleotides, the CDR3 is TGTGCCAGCAGCCCTTGGACTAGCGGCTACGAGCAGTACTTC.

CDR3 region: CASSQEGHPRYEQYF. CDR3 bases: TGCGCCAGCAGCCAAGAGGGACACCCCCGCTACGAGCAGTACTTC. This rearrangement joins TRBV5-1 to TRBJ2-7, with D maybe TRBD1 (6 bases). Trimming stripped 4 bases from V and 3 bases from J, with 17 bases between. The CDR3 spans 15 residues. Germline CDR1 SGHRS, CDR2 YFSETQ. The full variable domain, its missing parts supplied by reference TRBV5-1 and TRBJ2-7, is KAGVTQTPRYLIKTRGQQVTLSCSPISGHRSVSWYQQTPGQGLQFLFEYFSETQRNKGNFPGRFSGRQFSNSRSEMNVSTLELGDSALYLCASSQEGHPRYEQYFGPGTRLTVT.

The J gene is TRBJ2-7, the V gene TRBV5-1, with 7 bases fitting TRBD2. After removal of 2 bases from V and 2 bases from J, the junction contained 7 bases not matched to a gene. The germline CDR1 and CDR2 sequences are SGHRS and YFSETQ. This CDR3 comprises 15 residues. CDR3 sequence reads: CASSLGPAGAYEQYF. The DNA for the CDR3 is TGCGCCAGCAGCTTAGGTCCGGCGGGAGCCTACGAGCAGTACTTC.

The chain has TRBV28 and TRBJ1-2, with 12 bases lining up with TRBD1. Germline V lookup: CDR1 MDHEN, CDR2 SYDVKM. V gave up 5 bases and J gave up 8 bases; unmatched junction bases: 9. The CDR3 contains 15 residues. The CDR3 region is CASSPRGDRGLGYTF. CDR3 nucleotide sequence: TGTGCCAGCAGTCCCCGCGGGGACAGGGGGCTAGGCTACACCTTC.

The genes are TRBV15 and TRBJ1-1; the D gene is possibly TRBD1 (5 bases). Trimming left V 8 bases short and J 4 bases short, with 20 bases between. CDR3 length: 15 residues. The germline V gene encodes CDR1 LNHNV and CDR2 YYDKDF (reference sequence). The CDR3 region has the DNA TGTGCCACCGGCGATGGGACGGGGGAGGGCACTGAAGCTTTCTTT. Its translation is CATGDGTGEGTEAFF.

The table lists this clone with a count of one. The junction does not match germline at one end; this may be a read error. This chain uses TRBV9 with TRBJ1-2; D unclear. Germline V CDR1 and CDR2: SGDLS, YYNGEE. The CDR3 spans 13 residues. The CDR3 sequence: CASSPGNNYGYPF. The CDR3 DNA reads as TGTGCCAGCAGCCCCGGGAACAACTATGGCTACCCCTTC. Full variable domain (missing parts from reference TRBV9 and TRBJ1-2): DSGVTQTPKHLITATGQRVTLRCSPRSGDLSVYWYQQSLDQGLQFLIQYYNGEERAKGNILERFSAQQFPDLHSELNLSSLELGDSALYFCASSPGNNYGYPFGSGTRLTVV.

The chain carries TRBV5-6 and TRBJ2-1; 7 bases map to TRBD2. This CDR3 is 15 amino acids long. Per germline, CDR1 SGHDT and CDR2 YYEEEE. V lost 4 bases, J lost 15 bases, and 19 bases stayed unmatched. The CDR3 nucleotides read TGTGCCAGCAGCGGGGGGATCAGCGGGGACCTTCTACGGTTCTTC. Its translation: CASSGGISGDLLRFF.

The rearrangement links TRBV10-3 to TRBJ2-1, with 11 bases lining up with TRBD2. The germline V gene has CDR1 ENHRY and CDR2 SYGVKD. J was trimmed by 9 bases and V by 7 bases; bases with no gene match: 8. CDR3 length equals 14 residues. The CDR3 nucleotides are TGTGCCATCACGGCTAGCGGGAGGATTGGTGAGCAGTTCTTC. Encoded protein: CAITASGRIGEQFF.

CDR3 loop: CASSDWDRRTGELFF. CDR3 in DNA: TGCGCCAGCAGCGATTGGGACAGGAGGACCGGGGAGCTGTTTTTT. The J gene is TRBJ2-2, the V gene TRBV5-1; 8 bases agree with TRBD1. Unmatched junction bases numbered 7, after V lost 4 bases and J lost 5 bases. The germline V gene encodes CDR1 SGHRS and CDR2 YFSETQ. This CDR3 comprises 15 residues.

J is TRBJ2-5 and V is TRBV6-5; 9 bases fit TRBD2. After removal of 5 bases from V and 5 bases from J, the junction contained 9 bases not matched to a gene. Looked up from germline, CDR1 is MNHEY and CDR2 is SVGAGI. This CDR3 region has 15 residues. The CDR3 protein is CASSALAGFRETQYF. Written as DNA, the CDR3 is TGTGCCAGCAGTGCCCTAGCGGGGTTCAGGGAGACCCAGTACTTC.

This chain links TRBV19 with TRBJ1-5; a possible D gene is TRBD1 (5 bases). The CDR3 runs 16 residues. Germline loops: CDR1 LNHDA, CDR2 SQIVND (reference sequence). Trimming left V 5 bases short and J 5 bases short, with 19 bases between. CDR3 protein: CASSGGVRDRYQPQHF. DNA for the CDR3: TGTGCCAGTAGTGGGGGGGTCCGAGACAGATATCAGCCCCAGCATTTT.

V is TRBV5-1 and J is TRBJ2-7; 8 bases agree with TRBD1. Per germline, CDR1 SGHRS and CDR2 YFSETQ. The CDR3 extends over 14 amino acids. Losses at the gene ends were 4 bases for V and 1 base for J; bases not matched to a gene: 4. In nucleotides, the CDR3 is TGCGCCAGCAGCGCACAGGGGGTGTCCTACGAGCAGTACTTC. Protein product: CASSAQGVSYEQYF.

The chain combines TRBV2 with TRBJ2-3; perhaps TRBD1 as D (6 bases). Trimming pared 6 bases from V and 4 bases from J, leaving 14 bases between. The CDR3 totals 14 residues. Germline-derived CDR1 and CDR2 are SNHLY and FYNNEI. The CDR3 DNA is TGTGCCAGCAGGGAACGGACAGTTGCAGATACGCAGTATTTT. Protein sequence: CASRERTVADTQYF.

This clone appeared a single time. The chain uses TRBV9 and TRBJ2-1, with a possible D match to TRBD2 (6 bases). Germline V lookup: CDR1 SGDLS, CDR2 YYNGEE. CDR3 size: 13 residues. Trimming removed 0 bases from V and 15 bases from J, with 16 bases in between. The CDR3 here is CASSVATREVGFF. The CDR3 nucleotides are TGTGCCAGCAGCGTAGCTACGAGGGAGGTGGGGTTCTTC.

The CDR3 protein is CASSQGFEADGFYEQYF. In DNA, the CDR3 is TGTGCCAGCAGCCAAGGGTTTGAGGCCGATGGGTTCTACGAGCAGTACTTC. The chain has TRBV14 and TRBJ2-7; D uncertain. The V gene's germline CDR1 is SGHDN and CDR2 FVKESK. CDR3 length: 17 amino acids. Trimming left V 1 base short and J 3 bases short, with 19 bases between.

This clone was seen only once. The chain links TRBV6-1 to TRBJ2-1, with 12 bases identical to TRBD1. CDR1 MNHNS and CDR2 SASEGT come from the germline V gene. V trimming: 0 bases; J trimming: 9 bases; junction bases outside the gene matches: 9. This CDR3 region has 17 residues. As DNA, the CDR3 is TGTGCCAGCAGTGAAGCGCTCCCGGGACAGGGGGCTGGTGAGCAGTTCTTC. This codes for CASSEALPGQGAGEQFF.

The genes are TRBV28 and TRBJ2-7; 7 bases line up with TRBD2. The germline V gene has CDR1 MDHEN and CDR2 SYDVKM. The V gene end was trimmed by 3 bases and the J gene end by 7 bases; junction bases not matched to a gene: 6. This CDR3 contains 13 residues. CDR3 DNA sequence: TGTGCCAGCAGTTTCCGGGGGAGGGTTGAGCAGTACTTC. Protein sequence: CASSFRGRVEQYF.